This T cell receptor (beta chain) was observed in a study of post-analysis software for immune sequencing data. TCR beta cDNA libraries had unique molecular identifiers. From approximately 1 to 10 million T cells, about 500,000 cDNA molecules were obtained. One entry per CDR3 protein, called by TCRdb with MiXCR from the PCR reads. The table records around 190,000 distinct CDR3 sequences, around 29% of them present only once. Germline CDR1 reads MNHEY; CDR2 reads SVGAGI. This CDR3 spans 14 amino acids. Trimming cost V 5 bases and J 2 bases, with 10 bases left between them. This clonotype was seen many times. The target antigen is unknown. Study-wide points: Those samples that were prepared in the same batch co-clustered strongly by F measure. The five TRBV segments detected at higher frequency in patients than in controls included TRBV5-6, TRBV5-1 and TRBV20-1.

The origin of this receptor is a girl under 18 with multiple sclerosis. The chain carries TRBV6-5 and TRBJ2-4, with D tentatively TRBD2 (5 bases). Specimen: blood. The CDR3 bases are TGTGCCAGCAGTCCGAGCGGAACCAAAAACATTCAGTACTTC. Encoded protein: CASSPSGTKNIQYF.